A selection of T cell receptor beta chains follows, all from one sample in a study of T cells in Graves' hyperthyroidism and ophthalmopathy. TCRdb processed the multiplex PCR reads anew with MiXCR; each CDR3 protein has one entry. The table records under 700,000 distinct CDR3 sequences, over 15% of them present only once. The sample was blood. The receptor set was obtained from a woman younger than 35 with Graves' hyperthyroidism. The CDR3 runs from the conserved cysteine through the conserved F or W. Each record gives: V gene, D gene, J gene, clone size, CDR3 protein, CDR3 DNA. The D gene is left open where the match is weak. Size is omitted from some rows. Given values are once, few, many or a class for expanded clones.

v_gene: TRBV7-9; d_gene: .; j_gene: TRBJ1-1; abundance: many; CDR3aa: CASSWGGGNTEAFF; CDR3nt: TGTGCCAGCAGCTGGGGGGGGGGGAACACTGAAGCTTTCTTT
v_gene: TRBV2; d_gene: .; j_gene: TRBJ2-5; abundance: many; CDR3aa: CASSLSGARETQYF; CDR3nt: TGTGCCAGCAGTTTATCAGGGGCCCGGGAGACCCAGTACTTC
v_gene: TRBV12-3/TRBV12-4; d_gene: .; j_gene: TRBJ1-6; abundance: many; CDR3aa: CASTKQRGNSPLHF; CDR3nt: TGTGCCAGCACCAAACAGCGGGGCAATTCACCCCTCCACTTT
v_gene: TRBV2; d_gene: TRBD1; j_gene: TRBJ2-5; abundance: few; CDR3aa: CASRVMTGGGETQYF; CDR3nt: TGTGCCAGCAGAGTAATGACAGGGGGCGGGGAGACCCAGTACTTC
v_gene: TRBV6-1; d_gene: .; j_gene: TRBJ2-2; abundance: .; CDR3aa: CASSSGQRNTGELFF; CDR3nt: TGTGCCAGCAGTTCCGGACAGAGAAACACCGGGGAGCTGTTTTTT
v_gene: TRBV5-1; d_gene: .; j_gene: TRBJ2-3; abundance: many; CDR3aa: CASSLSQQGDTQYF; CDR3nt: TGCGCCAGCAGCTTGTCACAGCAGGGCGATACGCAGTATTTT
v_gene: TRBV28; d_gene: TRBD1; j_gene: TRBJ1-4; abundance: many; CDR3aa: CASSFPQGARREKLFF; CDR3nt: TGTGCCAGCAGTTTTCCCCAGGGGGCGCGCAGGGAAAAACTGTTTTTT
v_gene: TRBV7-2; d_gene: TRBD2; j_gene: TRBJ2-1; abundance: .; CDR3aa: CASSSPGLAVYNEQFF; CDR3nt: TGTGCCAGCAGCTCACCGGGACTAGCGGTTTACAATGAGCAGTTCTTC
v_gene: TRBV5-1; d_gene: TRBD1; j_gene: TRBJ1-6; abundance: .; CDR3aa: CASSLVDRGYSPLHF; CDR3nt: TGCGCCAGCAGCTTGGTGGACAGGGGTTATTCACCCCTCCACTTT
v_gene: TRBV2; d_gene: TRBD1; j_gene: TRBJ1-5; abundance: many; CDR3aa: CASSYDRTGANQPQHF; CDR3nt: TGTGCCAGCAGCTACGATAGGACAGGCGCCAATCAGCCCCAGCATTTT